Following are 8 T cell receptor beta chains from one sample sequenced in a study of blood T cells in healthy people across ages. With a J-beta primer mix and a sample-barcoded 5' primer, a second PCR ran 7 to 11 cycles. TCRdb re-derived calls from the 5' RACE reads in MiXCR, one entry per CDR3 protein. The data hold 1.5 million to 2 million distinct CDR3 sequences, with 28% observed a single time. The sample was blood. The receptors stem from a young woman in good health.

The DNA for the CDR3 is TGCAGAGCTCGGACAGGTAATCAGCCCCAGCATTTT. It encodes CRARTGNQPQHF. The chain couples TRBV20-1 to TRBJ1-5; 7 bases are a match to TRBD1. The V gene's germline CDR1 is DFQATT and CDR2 SNEGSKA (reference sequence). The CDR3 is made up of 12 amino acids.

The chain couples TRBV7-9 to TRBJ2-1; 9 bases are shared with TRBD2. Germline CDR1 SEHNR, CDR2 FQNEAQ (reference sequence). The V and J ends lost 5 bases and 4 bases, in that order; junction bases with no gene match: 9. The CDR3 totals 16 residues. The CDR3 bases are TGTGCCAGCAGCGCGCCGACTAGCGGTTCGTACAATGAGCAGTTCTTC. Protein sequence: CASSAPTSGSYNEQFF.

On this clonotype: This may come from a read error, since a much larger clone is one base off. V gene TRBV7-2 combines with J gene TRBJ1-2; TRBD1 might be the D (5 bases). This CDR3 contains 11 residues. The germline V gene encodes CDR1 SGHTA and CDR2 FQGNSA. V lost 4 bases and J lost 5, with 5 bases in between. CDR3 sequence reads: CASSWGYGYTF. CDR3 sequence (DNA): TGTGCCAGCAGCTGGGGGTATGGCTACACCTTC.

This clonotype was counted at least ten times. The chain employs TRBV4-1 and TRBJ2-7; TRBD2 is a possible D gene (6 bases). V lost 3 bases and J 6 bases, leaving 21 bases between the germline ends. The CDR3 length is 16 residues. Per the germline V gene, CDR1 is MGHRA and CDR2 is YSYEKL. The DNA of the CDR3 is TGCGCCAGCAGCCAGCGTCCGGGACTCCAGTTTGTCGAGCAGTACTTC. Translated, it gives CASSQRPGLQFVEQYF.

This clonotype was recorded a few times. This sequence joins TRBV15 and TRBJ1-6; D call uncertain. The germline V gene encodes CDR1 LNHNV and CDR2 YYDKDF (reference sequence). CDR3 length: 16 residues. With 2 bases removed from V and 7 bases from J, the gap between germline ends came to 15 bases. In DNA, the CDR3 is TGTGCCACCAGCAGATTATCAGTCGGCGCCAATTCACCCCTCCACTTT. Its translation: CATSRLSVGANSPLHF.

To note about this clonotype: A much bigger clone sits one base away, suggesting this may be a read error. The chain uses TRBV15 and TRBJ2-1; 9 positions match TRBD1. The CDR3 has 16 amino acids. V was pared by 11 bases and J by 4 bases, with 15 bases of the junction left unmatched. In germline, CDR1 is LNHNV, CDR2 YYDKDF (reference sequence). The chain's CDR3 is CAATDFTGGLYNEQFF. As DNA, the CDR3 is TGTGCCGCCACCGACTTTACAGGGGGCCTTTACAATGAGCAGTTCTTC.

This clonotype was detected many times. The chain employs TRBV3-1 and TRBJ2-7; no definite D call. Germline CDR1 is LGHDT and CDR2 is YNNKEL (reference sequence). Trimming removed 10 bases from V and 1 base from J, with 17 bases in between. The CDR3 extends over 14 amino acids. CDR3 sequence: CATGKGVLSYEQYF. The CDR3 DNA is TGTGCCACAGGAAAAGGAGTACTGTCCTACGAGCAGTACTTC.

The CDR3 DNA reads TGTGCCAGCTCAGAGGACAGTGCAACTAATGAAAAACTGTTTTTT. Its translation is CASSEDSATNEKLFF. This sequence joins TRBV18 and TRBJ1-4; tentatively, D is TRBD1 (6 bases). The CDR3 has 15 amino acids. The V gene's germline CDR1 is KGHSH and CDR2 LQKENI. The V and J ends lost 5 bases and 0 bases respectively, with 10 bases between them.